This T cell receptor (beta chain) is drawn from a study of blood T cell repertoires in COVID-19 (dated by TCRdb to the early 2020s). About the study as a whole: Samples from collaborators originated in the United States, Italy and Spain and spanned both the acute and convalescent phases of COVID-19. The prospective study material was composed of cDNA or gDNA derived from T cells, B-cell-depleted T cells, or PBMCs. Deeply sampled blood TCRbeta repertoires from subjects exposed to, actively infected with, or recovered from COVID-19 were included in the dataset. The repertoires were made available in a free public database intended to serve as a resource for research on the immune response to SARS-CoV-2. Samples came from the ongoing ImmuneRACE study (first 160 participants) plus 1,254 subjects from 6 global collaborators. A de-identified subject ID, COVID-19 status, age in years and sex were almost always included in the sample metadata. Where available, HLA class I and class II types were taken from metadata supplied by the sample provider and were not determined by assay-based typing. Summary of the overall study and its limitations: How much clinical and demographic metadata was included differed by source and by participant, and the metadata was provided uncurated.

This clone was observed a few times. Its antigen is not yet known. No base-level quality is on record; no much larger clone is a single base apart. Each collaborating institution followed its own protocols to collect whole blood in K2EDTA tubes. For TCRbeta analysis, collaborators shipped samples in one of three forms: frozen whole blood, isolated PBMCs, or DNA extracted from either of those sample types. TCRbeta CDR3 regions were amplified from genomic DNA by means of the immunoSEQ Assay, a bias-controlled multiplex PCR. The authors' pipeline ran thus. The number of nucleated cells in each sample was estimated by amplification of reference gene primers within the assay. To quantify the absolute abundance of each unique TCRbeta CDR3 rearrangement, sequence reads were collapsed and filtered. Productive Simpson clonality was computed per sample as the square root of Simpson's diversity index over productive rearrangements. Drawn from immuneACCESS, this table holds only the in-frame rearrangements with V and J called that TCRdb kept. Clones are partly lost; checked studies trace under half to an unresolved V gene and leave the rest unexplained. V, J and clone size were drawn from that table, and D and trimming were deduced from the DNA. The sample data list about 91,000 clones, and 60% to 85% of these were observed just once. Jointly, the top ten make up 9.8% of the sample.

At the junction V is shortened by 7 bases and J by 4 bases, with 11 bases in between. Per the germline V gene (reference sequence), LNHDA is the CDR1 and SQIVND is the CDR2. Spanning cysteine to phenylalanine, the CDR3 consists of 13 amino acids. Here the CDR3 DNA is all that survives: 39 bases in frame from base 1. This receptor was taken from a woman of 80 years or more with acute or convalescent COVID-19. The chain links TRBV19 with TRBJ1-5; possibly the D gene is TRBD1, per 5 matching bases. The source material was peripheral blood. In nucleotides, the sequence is TGTGCCAGTACTAAGGGGAAGAATCAGCCCCAGCATTTT. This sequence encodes CASTKGKNQPQHF. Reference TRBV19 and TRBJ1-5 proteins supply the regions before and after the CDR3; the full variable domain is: DGGITQSPKYLFRKEGQNVTLSCEQNLNHDAMYWYRQDPGQGLRLIYYSQIVNDFQKGDIAEGYSVSREKKESFPLTVTSAQKNPTAFYLCASTKGKNQPQHFGDGTRLSIL.